Reported below is one T cell receptor (beta chain). In this sample, this clone turned up once. Its specific antigen is unknown. No per-base quality is available; no much larger clone lies one base away. The sample is drawn from a study of blood T cell repertoires in COVID-19 (TCRdb year 2020). Describing the broader study: Collaborator samples came from the United States, Italy and Spain and covered acute and convalescent phases of COVID-19. The prospective study material was composed of cDNA or gDNA derived from T cells, B-cell-depleted T cells, or PBMCs. The repertoires were released in a freely available public database intended as a resource for research on the immune response to SARS-CoV-2. Samples came from the ongoing ImmuneRACE study (first 160 participants) plus 1,254 subjects from 6 global collaborators. Nearly every sample came with metadata listing a de-identified subject ID, COVID-19 status, age in years and sex. Subjects who had been exposed to COVID-19, were actively infected with it, or had recovered from it provided the deeply sampled blood TCRbeta repertoires that made up the dataset. Where available, HLA class I and class II types were obtained from metadata supplied by the sample provider rather than from assay-based typing.

The germline V gene gives CDR1 as SGHTA and CDR2 as FQGNSA. V and J are trimmed by 4 bases and 6 bases, and the gene matches miss 8 bases of the junction. Reading from cysteine to phenylalanine, the CDR3 counts 14 amino acids. Left in the record is the CDR3 DNA by itself, 42 bases read in frame from the first base. The immunoSEQ Assay, a bias-controlled multiplex PCR, was used to amplify TCRbeta CDR3 regions from genomic DNA. The published analysis was carried out like this. Within the assay, amplification of reference gene primers was used to estimate how many nucleated cells each sample contained. To quantify the absolute abundance of each unique TCRbeta CDR3 rearrangement, sequence reads were collapsed and filtered. For each sample, productive Simpson clonality was calculated by taking the square root of Simpson's diversity index across productive rearrangements. TCRdb retrieved this table from immuneACCESS and kept in-frame rearrangements only. Not all clones are present; in checked studies, unresolved V genes account for under half, and no reason is known for the remainder. V and J calls plus clone size are reproduced from that table; the DNA served to infer D and trimming. Within this sample are under 300,000 clones, with nearly 90% of them counted one time only. Approximately 2% of the sample is taken by the ten largest.

Here is what the overall study found, with its caveats: The amount of clinical and demographic metadata varied by source and participant and was provided uncurated.

Another Seattle source contributed samples from volunteer blood donors who had recovered from COVID-19. Whole blood was collected in K2EDTA tubes by collaborating institutions according to the institutions' own protocols. For TCRbeta analysis, collaborators shipped samples as frozen whole blood, isolated PBMCs, or DNA extracted from either of those sample types. The clonotype originates from a woman aged 40 to 50 who had recovered from COVID-19. Sequencing was done on a sample of peripheral blood. The receptor chain draws on TRBV7-2 and TRBJ2-7, and 8 junction bases match TRBD2. The CDR3 here reads CASSSAGVLGEQYF. The bases are TGTGCCAGCAGCTCAGCGGGAGTTCTTGGCGAGCAGTACTTC.